Each of the 23 T cell receptor beta chains below was sequenced from the same sample in a study of T cell repertoires in cytomegalovirus infection. Each CDR3 protein gets one entry after TCRdb re-called the reads with MiXCR. The data show roughly 630,000 distinct CDR3 sequences, less than 25% seen once. The sequenced sample consisted of CD8+ T cells from PBMCs. The receptor source for this set is a human donor in good health (CMV status not recorded). Some clones in this sample may be carry-over from other donors' samples.

This clonotype was recorded a few times. One end of the junction is discordant with germline, which a read error may explain. The chain has TRBV6-4 and TRBJ2-1; D gene uncertain. The germline V gene has CDR1 MRHNA and CDR2 SNTAGT. The CDR3 has 11 residues. The CDR3 sequence: CASSDSRSGIF. Here the CDR3 DNA reads TGTGCCAGCAGTGACTCGAGATCCGGAATCTTC.

This clonotype was recorded at least ten times. The chain combines TRBV7-2 with TRBJ2-5; no clear D gene. This CDR3 spans 15 amino acids. Trimming took off 1 base at V and 5 bases at J, with 14 bases between the two ends. Germline loops: CDR1 SGHTA, CDR2 FQGNSA. This CDR3 is CASSLVPPGGETQYF. CDR3 in DNA: TGTGCCAGCAGCTTAGTCCCCCCAGGTGGGGAGACCCAGTACTTC.

The rearrangement links TRBV5-6 to TRBJ1-2; maybe TRBD1 (6 bases). The CDR3 is 14 amino acids. CDR1 is SGHDT, CDR2 YYEEEE, per germline. V lost 4 bases to trimming and J lost 6 bases, with 16 bases between them. The CDR3 region has the DNA TGTGCCAGCAGCGCCCGAGGGGGGGCGAATGGCTACACCTTC. This translates into CASSARGGANGYTF. Looking up the rest from reference TRBV5-6 and TRBJ1-2 gives the full variable domain: DAGVTQSPTHLIKTRGQQVTLRCSPKSGHDTVSWYQQALGQGPQFIFQYYEEEERQRGNFPDRFSGHQFPNYSSELNVNALLLGDSALYLCASSARGGANGYTFGSGTRLTVV.

In the case of this clonotype: A much larger clonotype is one base distant, so this may be a read error. The rearrangement joins TRBV6-6 to TRBJ2-6, with D hard to call. The CDR3 is made up of 17 amino acids. Germline assignment: CDR1 MNHNY and CDR2 SVGAGI (reference sequence). CDR3 bases: TGTGCCAGCAGTGTAGGTGGATACAGCTCTGGGACCAACGTCCTGACTTTC. It encodes CASSVGGYSSGTNVLTF.

This clonotype was observed many times. This chain links TRBV7-9 with TRBJ2-5, with D perhaps TRBD1 (6 bases). The CDR3 contains 14 residues. Per germline, CDR1 SEHNR and CDR2 FQNEAQ (reference sequence). Trimming shortened V by 5 bases and J by 1 base, and 11 bases separated the two germline ends. The CDR3 protein is CASSPRDTQETQYF. In DNA form, the CDR3 reads TGTGCCAGCAGCCCACGGGACACCCAAGAGACCCAGTACTTC. The entire variable domain, with the rest obtained from reference TRBV7-9 and TRBJ2-5, is as follows: DTGVSQNPRHKITKRGQNVTFRCDPISEHNRLYWYRQTLGQGPEFLTYFQNEAQLEKSRLLSDRFSAERPKGSFSTLEIQRTEQGDSAMYLCASSPRDTQETQYFGPGTRLLVL.

The V gene is TRBV11-2, the J gene TRBJ1-2; D not certain. The germline V and J ends were trimmed by 3 bases and 7 bases, with 9 bases remaining between them. Germline V gene data show CDR1 as SGHAT and CDR2 as FQNNGV. This CDR3 contains 12 residues. CDR3 coding DNA: TGTGCCAGCAGCTTCGATTGGATTGGCTACACCTTC. Translating it yields CASSFDWIGYTF. The full variable domain, rest sourced from reference TRBV11-2 and TRBJ1-2, is EAGVAQSPRYKIIEKRQSVAFWCNPISGHATLYWYQQILGQGPKLLIQFQNNGVVDDSQLPKDRFSAERLKGVDSTLKIQPAKLEDSAVYLCASSFDWIGYTFGSGTRLTVV.

This clonotype has more than one count but fewer than ten. V and J are TRBV28 and TRBJ1-4; D call uncertain. In germline, CDR1 is MDHEN, CDR2 SYDVKM. V lost 6 bases and J lost 7, with 15 bases in between. The CDR3 totals 14 residues. CDR3 DNA: TGTGCCAGCAGATCAGGACCCGAAGGTGAAAAACTGTTTTTT. This encodes CASRSGPEGEKLFF.

This clonotype occurred a few times. The rearrangement links TRBV29-1 to TRBJ2-2; tentatively, D is TRBD1 or TRBD2 (5 bases each). Trimming shortened V by 3 bases and J by 0 bases, and 14 bases separated the two germline ends. Germline V gene data show CDR1 as SQVTM and CDR2 as ANQGSEA. The CDR3 loop spans 16 amino acids. CDR3 coding DNA: TGCAGCGTTGAGGGGGTGGCAGGCCCGAACACCGGGGAGCTGTTTTTT. It is translated as CSVEGVAGPNTGELFF.

This clonotype was seen many times. V gene TRBV7-6 combines with J gene TRBJ2-5, with TRBD1 matching over 10 bases. Unmatched junction bases numbered 11, after V lost 5 bases and J lost 5 bases. The CDR3 covers 16 residues. Germline loops: CDR1 SGHVS, CDR2 FNYEAQ. In nucleotides, the CDR3 is TGTGCCAGCAGCCGAACCGGGACAGGGGTTATGGAGACCCAGTACTTC. The encoded protein is CASSRTGTGVMETQYF. The full variable domain, its missing parts supplied by reference TRBV7-6 and TRBJ2-5, is GAGVSQSPRYKVTKRGQDVALRCDPISGHVSLYWYRQALGQGPEFLTYFNYEAQQDKSGLPNDRFSAERPEGSISTLTIQRTEQRDSAMYRCASSRTGTGVMETQYFGPGTRLLVL.

This clonotype has ten or more counts. J is TRBJ2-3 and V is TRBV7-8; D is uncertain. The CDR3 covers 16 residues. The V gene's germline CDR1 is SGHVS and CDR2 FQNEAQ. V lost 4 bases and J 4 bases, leaving 18 bases between the germline ends. The CDR3 here is CASSSRGLGNSDTQYF. The DNA for the CDR3 is TGTGCCAGCAGCTCCCGAGGATTGGGGAACTCAGATACGCAGTATTTT.

The rearrangement joins TRBV7-9 to TRBJ2-4; a weak D match, TRBD1 (5 bases). The CDR3 consists of 15 residues. Germline V gene lookup returns CDR1 SEHNR and CDR2 FQNEAQ (reference sequence). Trimming stripped 4 bases from V and 2 bases from J, with 12 bases between. CDR3 DNA: TGTGCCAGCAGCTCCGCCCACAGGTCCAAAAACATTCAGTACTTC. Translation: CASSSAHRSKNIQYF.

The table lists this clonotype with a few counts. The chain carries TRBV28 and TRBJ1-5, with unresolved D. The CDR3 consists of 15 residues. CDR1 is MDHEN and CDR2 is SYDVKM in the germline V gene. With 7 bases removed from V and 0 bases from J, the gap between germline ends came to 13 bases. The CDR3 here is CASNSPGYSNQPQHF. DNA of the CDR3: TGTGCCAGCAATAGTCCGGGGTATAGCAATCAGCCCCAGCATTTT.

This clonotype was seen a handful of times. The chain recombines TRBV13 with TRBJ2-1; D perhaps matches TRBD1 (8 bases). V was cut by 1 base and J by 6 bases, with 16 bases left in between. The germline V gene has CDR1 PRHDT and CDR2 FYEKMQ (reference sequence). There are 16 residues in the CDR3. The CDR3 nucleotides read TGTGCCAGCAGCTTAGCCCACAGGGGGGGGCCCAATGAGCAGTTCTTC. Its translation is CASSLAHRGGPNEQFF.

Only a few counts were recorded for this clonotype. One junction end disagrees with the germline gene, perhaps due to a read error. This rearrangement joins TRBV3-1 to TRBJ2-1; 9 bases match TRBD2. The CDR3 sequence is 16 residues long. The germline CDR1 and CDR2 sequences are LGHDT and YNNKEL (reference sequence). The CDR3 is CASSQVLAGSYNERFF. In DNA form, the CDR3 reads TGTGCCAGCAGCCAAGTACTAGCGGGCTCCTACAATGAGCGGTTCTTC.

This clonotype showed up just a few times. The rearrangement joins TRBV19 to TRBJ1-1; D is possibly TRBD1 (5 bases). The CDR3 loop spans 15 amino acids. Germline CDR1 reads LNHDA; CDR2 reads SQIVND (reference sequence). V gave up 2 bases and J gave up 4 bases, with 14 bases separating them. DNA of the CDR3: TGTGCCAGTAGTATATTACAGAGGGGCGGCACTGAAGCTTTCTTT. Amino acids: CASSILQRGGTEAFF. Full variable domain (missing parts from reference TRBV19 and TRBJ1-1): DGGITQSPKYLFRKEGQNVTLSCEQNLNHDAMYWYRQDPGQGLRLIYYSQIVNDFQKGDIAEGYSVSREKKESFPLTVTSAQKNPTAFYLCASSILQRGGTEAFFGQGTRLTVV.

This clonotype showed up many times. This sequence joins TRBV14 and TRBJ2-1, with no clear D. CDR3 length: 14 residues. The germline gives CDR1 SGHDN, CDR2 FVKESK. The ends were cut back, 1 base at V and 6 bases at J, with 10 bases in the middle. CDR3 region: CASSQGRWGNEQFF. CDR3 nucleotide sequence: TGTGCCAGCAGCCAAGGTCGCTGGGGCAATGAGCAGTTCTTC.

This clonotype was observed a few times. J is TRBJ1-5 and V is TRBV6-1; D gene uncertain. CDR3 length: 14 residues. Deletions cut 6 bases from V and 5 bases from J, with 14 bases between. From germline, CDR1 is MNHNS and CDR2 SASEGT. Here the CDR3 reads CASSLGRADQPQHF. The DNA for the CDR3 is TGTGCCAGCAGCCTAGGGAGGGCCGATCAGCCCCAGCATTTT.

This clonotype was picked up a small number of times. The V gene is TRBV10-1, the J gene TRBJ2-3; D might be TRBD1 (5 bases). The CDR3 consists of 16 residues. Germline V gene data show CDR1 as WNHNN and CDR2 as SYGVQD (reference sequence). The V gene lost 2 bases and the J gene lost 0 bases, with 12 bases spanning the gap. The DNA of the CDR3 is TGCGCCAGCAGTGAGCTTCCAGGGTCGAGCACAGATACGCAGTATTTT. This translates into CASSELPGSSTDTQYF.

This clonotype occurred a few times. V gene TRBV28 combines with J gene TRBJ2-1; D tentatively reads TRBD1 or TRBD2 (5 bases each). V lost 3 bases to trimming and J lost 4 bases, with 13 bases between them. Germline V gene sequence: CDR1 MDHEN, CDR2 SYDVKM. CDR3 length: 15 residues. CDR3 in amino acids: CASSFSGPNYNEQFF. CDR3 DNA sequence: TGTGCCAGCAGTTTCTCGGGACCGAATTACAATGAGCAGTTCTTC.

This clonotype was recorded a few times. The chain carries TRBV19 and TRBJ2-7; 9 nucleotides line up with TRBD1. CDR1 LNHDA and CDR2 SQIVND come from the germline V gene (reference sequence). V lost 3 bases and J lost 2; bases outside the gene matches: 5. The CDR3 has 15 amino acids. The CDR3 spells CASSIIRQGAYEQYF. CDR3 DNA sequence: TGTGCCAGTAGTATCATCAGACAGGGGGCCTACGAGCAGTACTTC.

Regarding this clonotype: Since a much larger clone is just one base distant, this may be a read error. The chain employs TRBV12-3 or TRBV12-4 and TRBJ1-5, with TRBD1 matching over 7 bases. This CDR3 comprises 16 residues. Trimming at V came to 5 bases and at J to 6 bases, leaving 13 bases not matched to a gene. CDR3 in amino acids: CASSRSYEGGIQPQHF. DNA for the CDR3: TGTGCCAGCAGTCGTAGCTATGAAGGGGGCATTCAGCCCCAGCATTTT.

This sequence joins TRBV24-1 and TRBJ2-3, with 13 positions matching TRBD2. Trimming took 4 bases from V and 4 from J; bases not matched to a gene: 10. The germline V gene has CDR1 KGHDR and CDR2 SFDVKD. This CDR3 has 18 amino acids. CDR3 residues: CATSDPRLAGGLADTQYF. CDR3 nucleotide sequence: TGTGCCACCAGTGACCCGAGACTAGCGGGGGGCCTCGCAGATACGCAGTATTTT.

The chain uses TRBV28 and TRBJ1-6, with D perhaps TRBD1 (6 bases). The CDR3 runs 15 residues. The germline gives CDR1 MDHEN, CDR2 SYDVKM. The V end was cut by 5 bases, the J end by 5 bases, with 13 bases between. For the CDR3, the DNA is TGTGCCAGCAGTCTCCGGGGGGGCCATAATTCACCCCTCCACTTT. It is translated as CASSLRGGHNSPLHF.